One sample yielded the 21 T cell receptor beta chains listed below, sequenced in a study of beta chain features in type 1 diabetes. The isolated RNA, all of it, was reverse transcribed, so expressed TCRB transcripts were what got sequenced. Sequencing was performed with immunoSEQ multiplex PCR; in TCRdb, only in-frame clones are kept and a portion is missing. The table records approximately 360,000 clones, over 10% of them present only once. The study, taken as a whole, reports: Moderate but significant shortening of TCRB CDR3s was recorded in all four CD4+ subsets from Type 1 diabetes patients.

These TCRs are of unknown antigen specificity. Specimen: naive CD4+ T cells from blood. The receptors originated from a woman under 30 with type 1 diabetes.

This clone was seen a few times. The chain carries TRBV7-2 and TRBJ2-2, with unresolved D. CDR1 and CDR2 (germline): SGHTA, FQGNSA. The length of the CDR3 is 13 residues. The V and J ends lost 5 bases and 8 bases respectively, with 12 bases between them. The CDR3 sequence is CASSKNRLGELFF. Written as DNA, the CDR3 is TGTGCCAGCAGCAAAAACCGGTTAGGGGAGCTGTTTTTT.

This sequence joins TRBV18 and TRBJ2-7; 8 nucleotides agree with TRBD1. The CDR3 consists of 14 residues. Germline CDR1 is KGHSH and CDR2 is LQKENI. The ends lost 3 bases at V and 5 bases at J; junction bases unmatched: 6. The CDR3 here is CASSPARGPNEQYF. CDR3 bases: TGTGCCAGCTCACCCGCCAGGGGGCCAAACGAGCAGTACTTC. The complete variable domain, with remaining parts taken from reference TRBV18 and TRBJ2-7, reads NAGVMQNPRHLVRRRGQEARLRCSPMKGHSHVYWYRQLPEEGLKFMVYLQKENIIDESGMPKERFSAEFPKEGPSILRIQQVVRGDSAAYFCASSPARGPNEQYFGPGTRLTVT.

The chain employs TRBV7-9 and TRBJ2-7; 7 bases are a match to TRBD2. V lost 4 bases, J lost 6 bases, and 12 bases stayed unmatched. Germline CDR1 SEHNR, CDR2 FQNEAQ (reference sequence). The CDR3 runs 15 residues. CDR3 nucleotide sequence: TGTGCCAGCAGCTCAACGGGACTATTTACCGGCGAGCAGTACTTC. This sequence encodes CASSSTGLFTGEQYF.

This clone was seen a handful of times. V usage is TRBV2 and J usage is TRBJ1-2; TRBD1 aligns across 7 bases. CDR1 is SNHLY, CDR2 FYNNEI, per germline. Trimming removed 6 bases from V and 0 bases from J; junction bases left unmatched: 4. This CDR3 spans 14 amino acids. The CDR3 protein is CASSRDSSNYGYTF. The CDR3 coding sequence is TGTGCCAGCAGCCGGGACAGCTCTAACTATGGCTACACCTTC. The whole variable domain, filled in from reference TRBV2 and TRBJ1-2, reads EPEVTQTPSHQVTQMGQEVILRCVPISNHLYFYWYRQILGQKVEFLVSFYNNEISEKSEIFDDQFSVERPDGSNFTLKIRSTKLEDSAMYFCASSRDSSNYGYTFGSGTRLTVV.

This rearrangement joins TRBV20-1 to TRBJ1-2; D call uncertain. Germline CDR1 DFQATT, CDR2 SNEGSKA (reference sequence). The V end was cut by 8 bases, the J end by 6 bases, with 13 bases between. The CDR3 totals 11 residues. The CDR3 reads CSTTIRNGYTF. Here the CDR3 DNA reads TGCAGTACCACAATTCGAAATGGCTACACCTTC.

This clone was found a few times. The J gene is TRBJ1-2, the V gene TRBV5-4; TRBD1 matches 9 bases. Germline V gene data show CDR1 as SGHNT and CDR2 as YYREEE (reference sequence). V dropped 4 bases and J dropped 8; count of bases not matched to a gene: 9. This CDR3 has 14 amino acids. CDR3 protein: CASSPGQGLLGYTF. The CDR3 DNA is TGTGCCAGCAGCCCGGGACAGGGTCTATTGGGCTACACCTTC.

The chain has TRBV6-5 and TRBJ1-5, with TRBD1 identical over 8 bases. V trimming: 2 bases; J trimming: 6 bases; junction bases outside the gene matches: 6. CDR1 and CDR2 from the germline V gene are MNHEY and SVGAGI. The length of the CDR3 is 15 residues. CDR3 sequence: CASSYNTGGGQPQHF. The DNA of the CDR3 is TGTGCCAGCAGTTACAATACAGGGGGAGGTCAGCCCCAGCATTTT.

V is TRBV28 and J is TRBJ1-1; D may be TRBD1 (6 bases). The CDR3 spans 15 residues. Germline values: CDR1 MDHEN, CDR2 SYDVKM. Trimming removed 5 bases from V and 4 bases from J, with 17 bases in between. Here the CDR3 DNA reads TGTGCCAGCAGTGATTACAGGGAAGTGGCCACTGAAGCTTTCTTT. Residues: CASSDYREVATEAFF.

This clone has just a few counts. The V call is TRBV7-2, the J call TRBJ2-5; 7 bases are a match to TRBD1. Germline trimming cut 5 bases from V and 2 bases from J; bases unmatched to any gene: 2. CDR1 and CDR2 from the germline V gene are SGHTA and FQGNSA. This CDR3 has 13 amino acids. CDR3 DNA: TGTGCCAGCAGCCCGGGACAGCAAGAGACCCAGTACTTC. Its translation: CASSPGQQETQYF.

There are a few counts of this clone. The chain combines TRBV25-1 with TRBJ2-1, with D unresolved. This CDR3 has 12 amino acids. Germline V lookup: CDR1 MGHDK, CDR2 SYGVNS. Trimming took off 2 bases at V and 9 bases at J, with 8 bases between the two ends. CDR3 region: CASSEGPVEQFF. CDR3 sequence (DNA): TGTGCCAGCAGTGAAGGGCCAGTTGAGCAGTTCTTC.

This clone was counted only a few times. The CDR3 bases are TGTGCCGGCAAACCTCTCCGCGGAAGTGAGACCCAGTACTTC. Encoded protein: CAGKPLRGSETQYF. The J gene is TRBJ2-5, the V gene TRBV28; D is undetermined. CDR1 and CDR2 (germline): MDHEN, SYDVKM. The CDR3 is 14 amino acids. The V end lost 11 bases, the J end lost 5 bases, and 21 bases lay between the germline ends.

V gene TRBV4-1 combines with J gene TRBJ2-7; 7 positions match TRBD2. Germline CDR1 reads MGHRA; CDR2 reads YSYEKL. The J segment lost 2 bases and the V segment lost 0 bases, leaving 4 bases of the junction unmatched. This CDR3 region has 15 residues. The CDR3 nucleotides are TGCGCCAGCAGCCAAGATTCTAGCGGACCCTACGAGCAGTACTTC. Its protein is CASSQDSSGPYEQYF.

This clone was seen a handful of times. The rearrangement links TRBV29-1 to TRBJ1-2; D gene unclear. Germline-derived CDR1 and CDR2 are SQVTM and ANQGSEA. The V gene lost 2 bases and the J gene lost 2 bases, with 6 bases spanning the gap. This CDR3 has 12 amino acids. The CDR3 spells CSVEKSNYGYTF. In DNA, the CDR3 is TGCAGCGTTGAAAAGAGCAACTATGGCTACACCTTC.

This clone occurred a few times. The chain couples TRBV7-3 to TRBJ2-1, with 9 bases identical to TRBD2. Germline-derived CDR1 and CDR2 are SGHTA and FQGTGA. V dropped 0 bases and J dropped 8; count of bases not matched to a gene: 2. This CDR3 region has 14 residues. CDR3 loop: CASSLTSGSYEQFF. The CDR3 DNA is TGTGCCAGCAGCTTAACTAGCGGGAGTTATGAGCAGTTCTTC. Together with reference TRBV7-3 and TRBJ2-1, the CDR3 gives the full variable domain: GAGVSQTPSNKVTEKGKYVELRCDPISGHTALYWYRQSLGQGPEFLIYFQGTGAADDSGLPNDRFFAVRPEGSVSTLKIQRTERGDSAVYLCASSLTSGSYEQFFGPGTRLTVL.

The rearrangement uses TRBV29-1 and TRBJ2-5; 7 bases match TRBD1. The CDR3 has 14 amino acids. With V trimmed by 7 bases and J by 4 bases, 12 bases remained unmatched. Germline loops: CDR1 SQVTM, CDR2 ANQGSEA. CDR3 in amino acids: CSAEQGHRRETQYF. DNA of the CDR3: TGCAGCGCCGAACAGGGGCACCGAAGAGAGACCCAGTACTTC.

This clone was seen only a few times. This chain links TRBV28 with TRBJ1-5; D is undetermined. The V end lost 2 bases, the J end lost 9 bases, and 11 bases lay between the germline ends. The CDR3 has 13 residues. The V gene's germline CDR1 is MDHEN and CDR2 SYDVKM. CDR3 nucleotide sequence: TGTGCCAGCAGTTTAGGCCATCCGTGGCCCCAGCATTTT. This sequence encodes CASSLGHPWPQHF.

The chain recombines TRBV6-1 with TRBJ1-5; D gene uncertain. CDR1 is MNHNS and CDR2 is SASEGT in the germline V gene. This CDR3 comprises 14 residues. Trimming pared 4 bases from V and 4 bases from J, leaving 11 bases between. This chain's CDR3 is CASSALEINQPQHF. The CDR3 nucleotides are TGTGCCAGCAGTGCCCTGGAGATTAATCAGCCCCAGCATTTT.

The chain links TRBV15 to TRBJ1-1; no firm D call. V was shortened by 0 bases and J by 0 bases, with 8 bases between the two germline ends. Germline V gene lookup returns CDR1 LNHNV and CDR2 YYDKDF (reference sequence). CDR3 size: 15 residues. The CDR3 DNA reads TGTGCCACCAGCAGAGATAGCGCTGTGAACACTGAAGCTTTCTTT. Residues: CATSRDSAVNTEAFF.

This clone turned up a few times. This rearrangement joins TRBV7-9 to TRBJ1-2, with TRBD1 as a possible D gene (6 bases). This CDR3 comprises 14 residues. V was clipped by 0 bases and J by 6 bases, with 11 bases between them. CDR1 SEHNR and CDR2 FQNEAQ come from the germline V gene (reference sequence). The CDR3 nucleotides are TGTGCCAGCAGCTTAGCCGGGGCAGGGGATGGCTACACCTTC. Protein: CASSLAGAGDGYTF.

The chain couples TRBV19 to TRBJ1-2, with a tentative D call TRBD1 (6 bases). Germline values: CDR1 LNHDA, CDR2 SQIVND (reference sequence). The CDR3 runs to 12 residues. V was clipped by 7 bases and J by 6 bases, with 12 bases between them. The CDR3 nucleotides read TGTGCCAGTAACCCGGACAGTAATGGCTACACCTTC. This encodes CASNPDSNGYTF.

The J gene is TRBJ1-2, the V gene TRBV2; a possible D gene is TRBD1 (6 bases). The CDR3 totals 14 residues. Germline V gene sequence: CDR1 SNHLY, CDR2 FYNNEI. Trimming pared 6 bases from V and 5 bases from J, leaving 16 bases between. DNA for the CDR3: TGTGCCAGCAGGACAGGCCCCACCTTATATGGCTACACCTTC. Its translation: CASRTGPTLYGYTF.